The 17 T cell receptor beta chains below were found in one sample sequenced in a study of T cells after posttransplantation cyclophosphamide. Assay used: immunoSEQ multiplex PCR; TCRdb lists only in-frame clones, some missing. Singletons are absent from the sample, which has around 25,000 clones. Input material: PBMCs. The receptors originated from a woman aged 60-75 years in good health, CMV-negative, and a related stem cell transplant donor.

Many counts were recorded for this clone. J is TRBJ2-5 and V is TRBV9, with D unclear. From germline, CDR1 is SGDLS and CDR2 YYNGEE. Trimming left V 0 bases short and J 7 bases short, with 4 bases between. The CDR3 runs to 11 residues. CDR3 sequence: CASSVGGTQYF. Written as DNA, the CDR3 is TGTGCCAGCAGCGTAGGAGGGACCCAGTACTTC. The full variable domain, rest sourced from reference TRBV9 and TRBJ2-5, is DSGVTQTPKHLITATGQRVTLRCSPRSGDLSVYWYQQSLDQGLQFLIQYYNGEERAKGNILERFSAQQFPDLHSELNLSSLELGDSALYFCASSVGGTQYFGPGTRLLVL.

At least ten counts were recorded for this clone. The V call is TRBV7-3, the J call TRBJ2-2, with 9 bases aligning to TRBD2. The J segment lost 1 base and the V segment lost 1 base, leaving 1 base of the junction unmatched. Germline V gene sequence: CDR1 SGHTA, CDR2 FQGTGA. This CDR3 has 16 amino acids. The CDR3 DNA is TGTGCCAGCAGCTTAATAGCGGGAGTGAACACCGGGGAGCTGTTTTTT. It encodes CASSLIAGVNTGELFF.

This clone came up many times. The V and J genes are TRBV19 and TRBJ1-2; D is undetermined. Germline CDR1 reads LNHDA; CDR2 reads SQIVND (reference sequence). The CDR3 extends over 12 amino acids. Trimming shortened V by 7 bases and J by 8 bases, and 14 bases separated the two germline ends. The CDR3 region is CASTPGGLGYTF. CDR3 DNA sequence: TGTGCCAGTACCCCAGGAGGGCTCGGCTACACCTTC.

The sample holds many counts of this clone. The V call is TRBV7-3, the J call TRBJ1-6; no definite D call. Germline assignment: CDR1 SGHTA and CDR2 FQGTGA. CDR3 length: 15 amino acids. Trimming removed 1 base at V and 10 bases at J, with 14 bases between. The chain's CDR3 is CASSLIGGIRSPLHF. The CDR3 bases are TGTGCCAGCAGCTTAATTGGCGGTATTAGATCACCCCTCCACTTT.

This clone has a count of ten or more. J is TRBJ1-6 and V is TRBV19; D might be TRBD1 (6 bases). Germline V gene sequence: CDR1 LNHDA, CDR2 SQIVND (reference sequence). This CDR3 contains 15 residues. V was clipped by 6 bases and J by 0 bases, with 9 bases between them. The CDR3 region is CASRPDSSYNSPLHF. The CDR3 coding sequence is TGTGCCAGTAGACCGGACAGCTCCTATAATTCACCCCTCCACTTT.

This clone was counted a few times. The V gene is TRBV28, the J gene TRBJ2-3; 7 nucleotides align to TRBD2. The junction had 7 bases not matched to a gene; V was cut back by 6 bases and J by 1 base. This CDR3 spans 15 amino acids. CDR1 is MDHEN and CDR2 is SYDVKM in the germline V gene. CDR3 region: CASSLTSQGTDTQYF. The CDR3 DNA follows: TGTGCCAGCAGCTTGACTAGCCAAGGCACAGATACGCAGTATTTT.

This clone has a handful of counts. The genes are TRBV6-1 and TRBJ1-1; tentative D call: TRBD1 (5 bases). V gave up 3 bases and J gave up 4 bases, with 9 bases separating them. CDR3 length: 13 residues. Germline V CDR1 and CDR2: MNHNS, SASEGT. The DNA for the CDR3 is TGTGCCAGCAGTGATAGGGGAGGCACTGAAGCTTTCTTT. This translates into CASSDRGGTEAFF.

The CDR3 sequence: CASSRQNYEQYF. CDR3 coding DNA: TGTGCCAGCAGCCGACAGAACTACGAGCAGTACTTC. The chain employs TRBV2 and TRBJ2-7; tentative D call: TRBD1 (5 bases). The CDR3 sequence is 12 residues long. Germline V gene data show CDR1 as SNHLY and CDR2 as FYNNEI. Trimming took off 6 bases at V and 3 bases at J, with 9 bases between the two ends.

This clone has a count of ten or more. CDR3 DNA: TGCGCCAGCAGCCAAGGCTCCCGAGCGGCGGGGGAGCTGTTTTTT. The encoded protein is CASSQGSRAAGELFF. This chain joins TRBV4-3 and TRBJ2-2; maybe TRBD2 (5 bases). Looked up from germline, CDR1 is LGHNA and CDR2 is YSLEER. V lost 1 base and J 8 bases, leaving 14 bases between the germline ends. CDR3 length: 15 amino acids.

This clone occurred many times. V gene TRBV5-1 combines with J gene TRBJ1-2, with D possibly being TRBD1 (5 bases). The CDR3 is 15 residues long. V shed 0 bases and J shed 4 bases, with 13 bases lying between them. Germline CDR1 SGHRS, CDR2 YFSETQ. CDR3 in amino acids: CASSLDSGWAYGYTF. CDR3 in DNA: TGCGCCAGCAGCTTGGACTCAGGGTGGGCCTATGGCTACACCTTC.

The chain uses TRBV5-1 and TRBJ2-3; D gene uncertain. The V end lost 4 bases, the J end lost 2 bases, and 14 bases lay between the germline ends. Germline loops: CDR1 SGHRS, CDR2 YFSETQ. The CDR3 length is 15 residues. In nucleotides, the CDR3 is TGCGCCAGCAGCCCCCGAATGGGCCCCACAGATACGCAGTATTTT. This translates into CASSPRMGPTDTQYF.

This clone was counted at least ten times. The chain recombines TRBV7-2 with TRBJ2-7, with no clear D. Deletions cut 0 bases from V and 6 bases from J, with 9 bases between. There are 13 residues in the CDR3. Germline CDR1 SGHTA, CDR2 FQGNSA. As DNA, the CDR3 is TGTGCCAGCAGCTTAGCGCGCCAGGCCGAGCAGTACTTC. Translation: CASSLARQAEQYF.

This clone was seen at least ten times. The CDR3 DNA sequence: TGTGCCAGCAGCCAAGACCGGAGGACAGGCACTGAAGCTTTCTTT. It yields the protein CASSQDRRTGTEAFF. The gene calls are TRBV4-2 and TRBJ1-1; the match to TRBD1 covers 7 bases. In germline, CDR1 is LGHNA, CDR2 YNFKEQ. The CDR3 length is 15 residues. Germline trimming cut 0 bases from V and 4 bases from J; bases unmatched to any gene: 5.

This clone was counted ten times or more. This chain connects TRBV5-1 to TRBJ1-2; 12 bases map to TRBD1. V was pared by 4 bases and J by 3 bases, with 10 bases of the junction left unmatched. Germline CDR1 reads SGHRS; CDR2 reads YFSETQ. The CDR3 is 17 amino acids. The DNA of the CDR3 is TGCGCCAGCAGCAGGGGACAGGGGGCAAGTAGGGACTATGGCTACACCTTC. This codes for CASSRGQGASRDYGYTF.

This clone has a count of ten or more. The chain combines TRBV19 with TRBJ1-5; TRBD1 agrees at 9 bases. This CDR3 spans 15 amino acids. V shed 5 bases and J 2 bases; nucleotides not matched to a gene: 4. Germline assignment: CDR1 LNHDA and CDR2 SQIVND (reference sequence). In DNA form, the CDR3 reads TGTGCCAGTAGTCCGGGGGACAGGGGCAATCAGCCCCAGCATTTT. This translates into CASSPGDRGNQPQHF.

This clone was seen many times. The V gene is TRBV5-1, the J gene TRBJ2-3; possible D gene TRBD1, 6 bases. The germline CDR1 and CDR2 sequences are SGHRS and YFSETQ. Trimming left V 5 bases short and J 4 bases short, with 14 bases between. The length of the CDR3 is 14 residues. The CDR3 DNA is TGCGCCAGCAGTCTCCGGACAGTCTCAGATACGCAGTATTTT. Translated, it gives CASSLRTVSDTQYF.

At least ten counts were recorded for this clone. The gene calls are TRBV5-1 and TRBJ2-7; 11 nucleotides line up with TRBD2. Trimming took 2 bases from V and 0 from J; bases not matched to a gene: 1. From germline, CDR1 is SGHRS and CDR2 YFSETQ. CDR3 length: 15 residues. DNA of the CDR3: TGCGCCAGCAGCTTCGGGACTAGCGGCTCCTACGAGCAGTACTTC. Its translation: CASSFGTSGSYEQYF.